The T cell receptor beta chain under discussion was sequenced for a study of blood T cells in healthy people across ages. For the second PCR, which ran for about 6 to 12 cycles, a sample-barcoded 5' primer and a J-beta primer mix were used. TCRdb re-called the 5' RACE reads with MiXCR, one entry per CDR3 protein. The data show 850,000 to 1,000,000 distinct CDR3 sequences, with 51% seen just once and roughly a fifth held by the top ten. The CDR3 runs 14 residues. V lost 6 bases, J lost 5 bases, and 16 bases lay in between. Germline V gene sequence: CDR1 MNHEY, CDR2 SVGEGT. Study-level points and caveats: More naive CD4+ cells and higher diversity were found in long-lived than in aged donors. A strong correlation was seen between TCR beta diversity and naive T cell percentage. With donor CMV status unknown, expanded clonotype changes were possibly confounded.

In the case of this clonotype: Its antigen is as yet unknown.

The receptor was isolated from a woman aged 55-75 years in good health. The sample taken for sequencing was blood. The chain links TRBV6-2 or TRBV6-3 to TRBJ2-5; D may be TRBD1 (6 bases). The CDR3 protein is CASRPPGAKETQYF. The DNA of the CDR3 is TGTGCCAGCAGACCCCCAGGGGCGAAGGAGACCCAGTACTTC.